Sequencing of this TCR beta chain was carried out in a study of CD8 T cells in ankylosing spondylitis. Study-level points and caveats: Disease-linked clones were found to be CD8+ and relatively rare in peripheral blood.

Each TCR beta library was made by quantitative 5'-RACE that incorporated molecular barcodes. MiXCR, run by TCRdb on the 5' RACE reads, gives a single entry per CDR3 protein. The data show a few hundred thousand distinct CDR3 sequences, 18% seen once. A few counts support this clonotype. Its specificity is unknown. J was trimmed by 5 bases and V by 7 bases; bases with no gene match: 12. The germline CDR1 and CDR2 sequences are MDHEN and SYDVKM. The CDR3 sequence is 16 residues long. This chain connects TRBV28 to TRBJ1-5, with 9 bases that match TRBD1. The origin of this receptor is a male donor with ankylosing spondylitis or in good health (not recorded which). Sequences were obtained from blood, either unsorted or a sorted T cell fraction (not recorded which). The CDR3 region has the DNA TGTGCCAGCAATCTTCTGACAGGGGGTTCTGATCAGCCCCAGCATTTT. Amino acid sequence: CASNLLTGGSDQPQHF.